One and the same sample provided the 9 T cell receptor beta chains below, sequenced in a study of graft-versus-host responses after intestinal transplantation. Their target antigens are unknown. The data were produced by immunoSEQ multiplex PCR, yet TCRdb's version contains in-frame clones alone and is incomplete. The sample contains about 120,000 clones, 93% of which appear only once. The input for sequencing was unstimulated CD8+ T cells sorted from spleen or lymph node cells, taken before transplant. Receptor source: a human donor who was the organ donor for an intestinal transplant.

The chain carries TRBV29-1 and TRBJ2-1; 11 nucleotides line up with TRBD2. The ends lost 2 bases at V and 6 bases at J; junction bases unmatched: 12. Germline lookup yields CDR1 SQVTM and CDR2 ANQGSEA. There are 17 residues in the CDR3. CDR3 loop: CSVENGVAGGPANEQFF. Written as DNA, the CDR3 is TGCAGCGTTGAAAACGGAGTAGCGGGAGGGCCGGCCAATGAGCAGTTCTTC.

Turning to this clone: A read error may produce the germline difference seen at one junction end. The rearrangement links TRBV27 to TRBJ1-3, with D maybe TRBD1 (5 bases). CDR3 size: 14 residues. Germline values: CDR1 MNHEY, CDR2 SMNVEV (reference sequence). The CDR3 loop is CASGFGGSGNTIYF. As DNA, the CDR3 is TGTGCCAGCGGTTTCGGGGGGTCTGGAAACACCATATATTTT.

This clone has only one observation. V and J are TRBV4-3 and TRBJ2-5, with 9 bases fitting TRBD2. The V gene's germline CDR1 is LGHNA and CDR2 YSLEER. Losses at the gene ends were 4 bases for V and 2 bases for J; bases not matched to a gene: 8. The CDR3 length is 16 residues. Here the CDR3 reads CASSPDRLAVQETQYF. Written as DNA, the CDR3 is TGCGCCAGCAGCCCTGATAGACTAGCGGTACAAGAGACCCAGTACTTC.

This sequence joins TRBV4-3 and TRBJ2-6; D gene uncertain. CDR3 length: 16 residues. Trimming pared 0 bases from V and 0 bases from J, leaving 6 bases between. Germline V gene lookup returns CDR1 LGHNA and CDR2 YSLEER. In DNA form, the CDR3 reads TGCGCCAGCAGCCAAGAGGAAGGCTCTGGGGCCAACGTCCTGACTTTC. Translation gives CASSQEEGSGANVLTF.

The chain combines TRBV7-9 with TRBJ1-1; weak D call: TRBD1 (6 bases). Trimming stripped 8 bases from V and 3 bases from J, with 13 bases between. The CDR3 covers 13 residues. Germline CDR1 reads SEHNR; CDR2 reads FQNEAQ (reference sequence). The CDR3 sequence: CASGGGIDTEAFF. CDR3 DNA sequence: TGTGCCAGCGGCGGGGGCATTGACACTGAAGCTTTCTTT.

The rearrangement uses TRBV9 and TRBJ2-3; the match to TRBD2 covers 13 bases. Germline loops: CDR1 SGDLS, CDR2 YYNGEE. Trimming removed 2 bases from V and 4 bases from J; junction bases left unmatched: 7. There are 17 residues in the CDR3. The CDR3: CASSVGLAGVGADTQYF. Written as DNA, the CDR3 is TGTGCCAGCAGCGTCGGACTAGCGGGAGTGGGGGCAGATACGCAGTATTTT.

In this sample, this clone turned up once. J is TRBJ2-5 and V is TRBV5-6; 7 bases align to TRBD2. The germline CDR1 and CDR2 sequences are SGHDT and YYEEEE. Trimming at V came to 4 bases and at J to 3 bases, leaving 12 bases not matched to a gene. This CDR3 has 16 residues. The CDR3 nucleotides read TGTGCCAGCAGCGCCCGGGACTACCCCTTCAAAGAGACCCAGTACTTC. Translating it yields CASSARDYPFKETQYF. Full variable domain (remainder filled in from reference TRBV5-6 and TRBJ2-5): DAGVTQSPTHLIKTRGQQVTLRCSPKSGHDTVSWYQQALGQGPQFIFQYYEEEERQRGNFPDRFSGHQFPNYSSELNVNALLLGDSALYLCASSARDYPFKETQYFGPGTRLLVL.

The rearrangement uses TRBV6-5 and TRBJ2-7; TRBD2 agrees at 10 bases. The ends lost 7 bases at V and 0 bases at J; junction bases unmatched: 6. Germline V lookup: CDR1 MNHEY, CDR2 SVGAGI. CDR3 length: 15 residues. The CDR3 coding sequence is TGTGCCAGCACTCTAATAGCGGGAGGCTCCTACGAGCAGTACTTC. It encodes CASTLIAGGSYEQYF.

This clone was seen more than once but under ten times. The V call is TRBV19, the J call TRBJ2-1; D is possibly TRBD2 (5 bases). CDR1 is LNHDA, CDR2 SQIVND, per germline (reference sequence). The CDR3 is 11 amino acids. V was shortened by 5 bases and J by 12 bases, with 11 bases between the two germline ends. The CDR3 nucleotides are TGTGCCAGTAGTGAGGCTCGGGGGCAGTTCTTC. Its translation: CASSEARGQFF.